This T cell receptor beta chain was documented in a study of blood T cell repertoires in COVID-19. Study-wide context: There were acute and convalescent COVID-19 samples, and they came from the United States, Italy and Spain.

Per the authors' pipeline: Counts of nucleated cells, estimated from reference gene primer amplification, were obtained. The repertoire was sequenced with immunoSEQ multiplex PCR; TCRdb's copy has only in-frame clones and lacks some. V, J and clone size were drawn from that table, and D and trimming were deduced from the DNA. The sample has fewer than 600,000 clones, roughly nine tenths seen once. This CDR3 region has 15 residues. Germline V CDR1 and CDR2: SGHAT, FQNNGV. V was pared by 6 bases and J by 2 bases, with 11 bases between. Recruited during active infection, patients (from Seattle) were subsequently followed longitudinally.

The specimen was peripheral blood. The rearrangement joins TRBV11-2 to TRBJ2-6; a weak D match, TRBD2 (5 bases). The receptor was derived from a man aged 18 to 29 with COVID-19, enrolled during active disease. CDR3 sequence reads: CASRPSGAGANVLTF. The DNA for the CDR3 is TGTGCCAGCAGGCCCAGCGGAGCTGGGGCCAACGTCCTGACTTTC.